This TCR beta chain is from a study of technical replicates of blood from a handful of donors. Measured with immunoSEQ multiplex PCR; TCRdb has only the in-frame clones, and not every one. Among approximately 44,000 clones listed, around 96% were seen once. CDR1 is SGHAT and CDR2 is FQNNGV in the germline V gene. V was clipped by 5 bases and J by 3 bases; unmatched bases: 3. There are 13 residues in the CDR3. This clonotype was sampled from a human donor in good health. The V gene is TRBV11-2, the J gene TRBJ1-1; 7 bases are shared with TRBD1. Sequencing was done on a sample of T cells isolated from PBMCs. Here the CDR3 reads CASSEGQYTEAFF. Here the CDR3 DNA reads TGTGCCAGCAGCGAGGGACAGTACACTGAAGCTTTCTTT.